The entry below gives a single T cell receptor (beta chain) sequence along with its context. This clonotype was counted many times. Its antigen is still unknown. No base quality values were provided; no much bigger clone lies one nucleotide off. Enrollment excluded patients who had received neoadjuvant chemotherapy or who had no clinical information. The TCR-sequenced cases shown were male, and subtotal esophagectomy with 2- or 3-field lymphadenectomy was performed in the TCR-sequenced cases shown. A Qiagen AllPrep kit was used to extract RNA from bulk tumor tissue sections, and T cells were not sorted. Small sections of surgically resected tumor tissue were stored in RNAlater reagent at -80°C until RNA extraction. These data are taken from a study of esophageal squamous cell carcinoma tumors (dated by TCRdb to 2020 to 2023). Context from the whole study: Immuno relation high and low groups were defined by principal component analysis with K-means clustering applied to immunohistochemical T-cell and checkpoint marker values. Across the approximately ten cases, 1,671,742 TCRalpha and around 1.3 million TCRbeta total reads were obtained, of which approximately 32,000 and 35,000 were unique. The study was designed to assess TCR repertoire diversity and shared TCR repertoires of T cells within the tumor environment of esophageal squamous cell carcinoma. In Japan, roughly 53 patients with esophageal squamous cell carcinoma who were treated surgically made up the wider cohort, which included about 21 high and about 32 low immuno relation cases. TCR sequencing was performed on approximately 10 patients, consisting of five randomly selected high immuno relation cases and five background-matched low immuno relation cases.

The library was built by means of 5' RACE. A PCR using KAPA HiFi with TCRalpha or TCRbeta constant-region primers and a P20EA primer was followed by a nested second PCR with CA2 or CB2. Amplification of TCR genes was performed by unbiased adaptor ligation RT-PCR, in which reverse transcription was carried out with Superscript III and a polyT18-containing BSL-18E primer. Once second-strand synthesis and blunting were done, the P10EA/P20EA adaptor was ligated onto the 5' end of the cDNA, and NotI digestion came next. For both the first and second PCRs, around 18 cycles of 98 degrees C for 20 s, 65 degrees C for 30 s and 72 degrees C for 1 min were run. The Nextera XT Index kit v2 Set A was used to index the amplicons, which were pooled in equimolar amounts and quantified with a Qubit 2.0 Fluorometer. Sequencing was carried out on the Illumina MiSeq platform with 2x300 bp paired-end reads. Regarding the original processing steps: Repertoire Genesis software ver.1.0 assigned each read to V and J genes according to the highest identity with IMGT reference sequences. The CDR3 region was defined as running from Cys104 to Phe118 plus Gly119 and was then translated, while a unique sequence read was defined by a distinct combination of V, J and CDR3 amino acids. Shared V|J combinations were selected as significant in both a Fisher's exact test in edgeR and a Mann Whitney U test. After singletons were removed and 500 repertoire combinations were bootstrapped, the repertoire dissimilarity index was calculated using the R rdi package. The public reads were reprocessed in TCRdb via fastp at Q25 and MiXCR, keeping in-frame beta chains. Each entry merges the rows of one CDR3 protein and shows their most common DNA and genes. The V and J calls shown here were made by TCRdb, not taken from the authors' results. For this sample there are about 5,600 distinct CDR3 sequences; approximately 23% appear just once. The biggest ten clones account for around a third of the sample.

Beyond this particular receptor, the publication reports: The high immuno relation group had higher significant repertoire counts, although the two groups did not differ in total TCR repertoire counts. TCRalpha and TCRbeta chains were sequenced separately, so chain pairing and recognized antigens remained unknown. Twenty-seven TRAV|TRAJ and about two dozen TRBV|TRBJ combinations appeared shared among high immuno relation cases, including TRAV13-1|TRAJ22 and TRBV7-9|TRBJ2-7. Given the large variation in the TCRalphabeta repertoire, the shared V|J recombination candidates might have been chosen by chance. Only a few cases were included in the TCR repertoire analysis, and no investigation at the CDR3 clonotype level was carried out. A single dominant TCRalpha VJ recombination with apparently reduced TCRalpha diversity was observed in about 30% of the 10 cases.

The CDR3 has 15 amino acids, counting the end cysteine and phenylalanine. The CDR3 DNA has 45 bases and is translated from base 1. Ends trimmed: V by 1 base, J by 5 bases; bases unmatched to a gene: 4. Via the germline V gene, CDR1 is SGHTA and CDR2 FQGNSA. The sequencing sample was made of tumor tissue. The receptor was derived from a man between 45 and 79 years old with esophageal squamous cell carcinoma. Recombination joined TRBV7-2 with TRBJ2-5; the junction holds 10 bases that match TRBD2. CDR3 region: CASSLVAGGLETQYF. The nucleotides read TGTGCCAGCAGCTTAGTAGCGGGAGGCCTGGAGACCCAGTACTTC.